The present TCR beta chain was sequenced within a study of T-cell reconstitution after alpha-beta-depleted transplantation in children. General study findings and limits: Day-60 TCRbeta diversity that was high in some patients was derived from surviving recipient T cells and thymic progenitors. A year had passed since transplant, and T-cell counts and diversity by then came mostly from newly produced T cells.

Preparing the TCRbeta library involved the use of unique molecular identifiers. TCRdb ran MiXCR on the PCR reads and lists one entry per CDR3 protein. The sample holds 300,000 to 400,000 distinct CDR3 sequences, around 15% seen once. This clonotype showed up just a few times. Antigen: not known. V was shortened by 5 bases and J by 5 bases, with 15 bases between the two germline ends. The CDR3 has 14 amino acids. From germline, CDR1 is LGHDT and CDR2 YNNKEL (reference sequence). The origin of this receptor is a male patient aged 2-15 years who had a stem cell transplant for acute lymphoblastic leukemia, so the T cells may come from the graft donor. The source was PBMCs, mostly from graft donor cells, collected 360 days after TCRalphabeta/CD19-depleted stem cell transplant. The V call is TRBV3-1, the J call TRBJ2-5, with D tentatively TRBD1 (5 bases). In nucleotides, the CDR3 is TGTGCCAGCAGCTACCCTTATGGGGCTGAGACCCAGTACTTC. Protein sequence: CASSYPYGAETQYF.